This entry lists 7 T cell receptor beta chains sequenced from one sample in a study of technical replicates of blood from a few donors. The table came from immunoSEQ multiplex PCR; TCRdb's copy has only in-frame clones and leaves some out. Of about 88,000 clones in the sample, roughly 92% are singletons; the top ten hold roughly 0.25%. Sequences were obtained from T cells isolated from PBMCs. The receptors were sampled from a human donor in good health.

The rearrangement uses TRBV4-2 and TRBJ2-7; TRBD2 matches 8 bases. Unmatched junction bases numbered 7, after V lost 3 bases and J lost 0 bases. The CDR3 loop spans 16 amino acids. Germline CDR1 is LGHNA and CDR2 is YNFKEQ. CDR3 sequence: CASSQATSEDSYEQYF. Written as DNA, the CDR3 is TGTGCCAGCAGCCAGGCGACTAGCGAAGACTCCTACGAGCAGTACTTC.

The chain carries TRBV9 and TRBJ2-5; 8 bases align to TRBD2. The junction had 8 bases not matched to a gene; V was cut back by 3 bases and J by 7 bases. CDR1 is SGDLS, CDR2 YYNGEE, per germline. The CDR3 sequence is 14 residues long. CDR3 residues: CASSERTSYATQYF. The CDR3 DNA sequence: TGTGCCAGCAGCGAGAGGACTAGCTACGCGACCCAGTACTTC.

V is TRBV4-1 and J is TRBJ1-1; 8 bases agree with TRBD1. The germline CDR1 and CDR2 sequences are MGHRA and YSYEKL. The CDR3 covers 13 residues. The V gene end was trimmed by 8 bases and the J gene end by 4 bases; junction bases not matched to a gene: 6. The CDR3 reads CASSQGAGTEAFF. CDR3 DNA sequence: TGCGCCAGCTCCCAGGGGGCGGGCACTGAAGCTTTCTTT.

In this sample, this clone turned up once. The genes are TRBV6-6 and TRBJ1-6, with D unresolved. This CDR3 is 14 amino acids long. The V end was cut by 5 bases, the J end by 5 bases, with 10 bases between. Per germline, CDR1 MNHNY and CDR2 SVGAGI (reference sequence). The CDR3 DNA sequence: TGTGCCAGCAGTAGCCGGGGTGATAATTCACCCCTCCACTTT. This sequence encodes CASSSRGDNSPLHF.

The chain is built from TRBV19 and TRBJ2-1; D unresolved. V dropped 3 bases and J dropped 2 bases, with 8 bases sitting between them. This CDR3 region has 14 residues. Germline lookup yields CDR1 LNHDA and CDR2 SQIVND (reference sequence). In nucleotides, the CDR3 is TGTGCCAGTAGTATGTACAGTACCTACAATGAGCAGTTCTTC. It encodes CASSMYSTYNEQFF.

This chain connects TRBV25-1 to TRBJ2-3; unclear D gene. Trimming pared 4 bases from V and 0 bases from J, leaving 11 bases between. Germline assignment: CDR1 MGHDK and CDR2 SYGVNS. The CDR3 consists of 15 residues. The CDR3 region is CASSVRRPSTDTQYF. The CDR3 DNA reads TGTGCCAGCAGTGTCAGGCGCCCTAGCACAGATACGCAGTATTTT.

The rearrangement joins TRBV4-2 to TRBJ1-1; D is possibly TRBD1 (6 bases). From germline, CDR1 is LGHNA and CDR2 YNFKEQ. V shed 0 bases and J shed 4 bases, with 15 bases lying between them. The CDR3 is 16 amino acids. Here the CDR3 DNA reads TGTGCCAGCAGCCAAGATCCCGGGGGAGGGGGCACTGAAGCTTTCTTT. It codes for CASSQDPGGGGTEAFF.